This entry is about one TCR beta chain. Its antigen remains unidentified. The data derive from a study of T cells in Graves' hyperthyroidism and ophthalmopathy. Template material for amplifying TCR beta CDR3 regions consisted of RNA transcripts. The primer set for the first-round RT-PCR of the TCR CDR3 was HTBI. Each CDR3 protein gets one entry after TCRdb re-called the multiplex PCR reads with MiXCR. The top ten clones hold around 29% of a sample with around 190,000 distinct CDR3 sequences, more than 15% of them seen once. The CDR3 loop spans 14 amino acids. Deletions cut 2 bases from V and 2 bases from J, with 10 bases between. The germline V gene has CDR1 KGHSH and CDR2 LQKENI. For Graves' hyperthyroidism to be stable, ophthalmopathy could not progress within 18 months. Study-wide results and caveats: Ophthalmopathy was separated from stable hyperthyroidism by a 13 V-J model. Most clonotypes expanded in the thyroid (above 0.001) were also present in blood. It was a median roughly six months before onset that the model predicted ophthalmopathy.

V is TRBV18 and J is TRBJ2-7; D unclear. Material: blood. The TCR comes from a woman between 50 and 59 years old with Graves' hyperthyroidism. The CDR3 region is CASSPLINAYEQYF. CDR3 coding DNA: TGTGCCAGCTCACCATTGATAAACGCCTACGAGCAGTACTTC.